Presented here are 18 T cell receptor beta chains from one specimen sequenced in a study of sequential checkpoint blockade in melanoma. Sequencing was performed with immunoSEQ multiplex PCR; in TCRdb, only in-frame clones are kept and a portion is missing. The profile shows some 20,000 clones, 75% to 90% of them singletons. Treatment: randomized to nivolumab then ipilimumab (arm A) or the reverse (arm B). The specimen comprised CD8+ T cells sorted from blood (inferred from file names), sampled from a patient given nivolumab and ipilimumab in sequence. The receptors were sampled from a human donor with melanoma.

This clone has only a few counts. The chain employs TRBV5-4 and TRBJ2-7; D not resolved. The V gene's germline CDR1 is SGHNT and CDR2 YYREEE (reference sequence). The length of the CDR3 is 11 residues. Trimming removed 1 base from V and 6 bases from J, with 5 bases in between. DNA for the CDR3: TGTGCCAGCAGCTTGTTCGGCGAGCAGTACTTC. Its protein is CASSLFGEQYF.

The chain joins TRBV7-9 to TRBJ1-1, with TRBD1 as a possible D gene (6 bases). In germline, CDR1 is SEHNR, CDR2 FQNEAQ (reference sequence). The V end was cut by 2 bases, the J end by 5 bases, with 21 bases between. The CDR3 has 17 amino acids. CDR3 in amino acids: CASSLKFAREGGTEAFF. The CDR3 DNA reads as TGTGCCAGCAGCTTAAAGTTCGCGCGGGAGGGGGGAACTGAAGCTTTCTTT.

The rearrangement links TRBV27 to TRBJ1-2; D possibly corresponds to TRBD1 (6 bases). Germline loops: CDR1 MNHEY, CDR2 SMNVEV (reference sequence). V shed 4 bases and J shed 1 base, with 16 bases lying between them. This CDR3 has 16 residues. The CDR3 sequence: CASSSLLDRFNYGYTF. The CDR3 DNA is TGTGCCAGCAGTTCACTCCTAGACAGGTTTAACTATGGCTACACCTTC.

The V gene is TRBV27, the J gene TRBJ2-7, with TRBD1 matching over 7 bases. V lost 4 bases, J lost 3 bases, and 6 bases stayed unmatched. Germline V CDR1 and CDR2: MNHEY, SMNVEV (reference sequence). The CDR3 loop spans 14 amino acids. The CDR3 sequence is CASSSTGIYYEQYF. CDR3 bases: TGTGCCAGCAGTTCGACAGGGATATACTACGAGCAGTACTTC.

As for this clone: No conserved phenylalanine or tryptophan ends this CDR3, so it is likely a read error. V gene TRBV6-6 combines with J gene TRBJ2-7; a weak D match, TRBD1 (5 bases). Trimming pared 0 bases from V and 3 bases from J, leaving 12 bases between. This CDR3 is 15 amino acids long. Germline V lookup: CDR1 MNHNY, CDR2 SVGAGI (reference sequence). This CDR3 reads CASSYSRPGYYEQYY. DNA for the CDR3: TGTGCCAGCAGTTACTCCCGTCCAGGGTACTACGAGCAGTACTAC.

CDR3 in DNA: TGTGCCAGCAGCTTATGGACAGGCGAGAACACTGAAGCTTTCTTT. Translating it yields CASSLWTGENTEAFF. The V gene is TRBV11-2, the J gene TRBJ1-1; TRBD1 matches 7 bases. The CDR3 extends over 15 amino acids. V gave up 2 bases and J gave up 1 base; unmatched junction bases: 4. Germline lookup yields CDR1 SGHAT and CDR2 FQNNGV.

The V and J genes are TRBV5-6 and TRBJ2-7; perhaps TRBD1 as D (7 bases). The CDR3 extends over 13 amino acids. Trimming took 2 bases from V and 5 from J, leaving 11 bases between them. The germline V gene encodes CDR1 SGHDT and CDR2 YYEEEE. In DNA form, the CDR3 reads TGTGCCAGCAGCTTCCAGGGGGAGGACGAGCAGTACTTC. Translated, it gives CASSFQGEDEQYF.

The V and J genes are TRBV28 and TRBJ2-3; 12 bases map to TRBD2. From germline, CDR1 is MDHEN and CDR2 SYDVKM. This CDR3 has 15 amino acids. With 6 bases clipped from V and 3 bases from J, the junction kept 4 bases outside the gene matches. CDR3 sequence reads: CASSNGLAGTDTQYF. The CDR3 bases are TGTGCCAGCAGCAACGGACTAGCGGGGACAGATACGCAGTATTTT.

As DNA, the CDR3 is TGTGCCAGCAGTTGGTCAACAGGGCCCTCCTACGAGCAGTACTTC. It codes for CASSWSTGPSYEQYF. This sequence joins TRBV27 and TRBJ2-7; TRBD1 is a possible D gene (6 bases). V lost 4 bases and J 0 bases, leaving 13 bases between the germline ends. CDR3 length: 15 residues. Germline V lookup: CDR1 MNHEY, CDR2 SMNVEV (reference sequence).

CDR3 in amino acids: CASSSLGEGMGSYEQYF. The DNA for the CDR3 is TGTGCCAGCAGCTCCTTGGGGGAGGGGATGGGGTCCTACGAGCAGTACTTC. This rearrangement joins TRBV7-8 to TRBJ2-7; 7 bases are a match to TRBD2. Trimming removed 4 bases from V and 1 base from J; junction bases left unmatched: 13. The CDR3 consists of 17 residues. Germline-derived CDR1 and CDR2 are SGHVS and FQNEAQ.

The sample holds one count of this clone. CDR3 sequence: CASSIGHILSNQPQHF. CDR3 coding DNA: TGTGCCAGTAGTATAGGACACATTCTGAGCAATCAGCCCCAGCATTTT. This sequence joins TRBV19 and TRBJ1-5, with D uncertain. Trimming removed 1 base from V and 1 base from J, with 11 bases in between. The length of the CDR3 is 16 residues. Germline-derived CDR1 and CDR2 are LNHDA and SQIVND (reference sequence). The full variable domain, completed using reference TRBV19 and TRBJ1-5, is DGGITQSPKYLFRKEGQNVTLSCEQNLNHDAMYWYRQDPGQGLRLIYYSQIVNDFQKGDIAEGYSVSREKKESFPLTVTSAQKNPTAFYLCASSIGHILSNQPQHFGDGTRLSIL.

V and J are TRBV4-3 and TRBJ2-7; 9 positions match TRBD1. Trimming removed 0 bases from V and 4 bases from J; junction bases left unmatched: 4. This CDR3 has 15 amino acids. Per the germline V gene, CDR1 is LGHNA and CDR2 is YSLEER. CDR3 sequence (DNA): TGCGCCAGCAGCCAAGATCGGACAGGGGTGTACGAGCAGTACTTC. Protein product: CASSQDRTGVYEQYF.

V and J are TRBV19 and TRBJ1-6; the D gene is possibly TRBD1 (6 bases). The germline V and J ends were trimmed by 6 bases and 9 bases, with 15 bases remaining between them. This CDR3 has 14 amino acids. Germline loops: CDR1 LNHDA, CDR2 SQIVND (reference sequence). CDR3 sequence (DNA): TGTGCCAGTAGCCCACCATTGGACAGTTCACCCCTCCACTTT. This codes for CASSPPLDSSPLHF.

The sample holds one count of this clone. The V call is TRBV28, the J call TRBJ1-5, with D perhaps matching TRBD1 (5 bases). CDR1 and CDR2 (germline): MDHEN, SYDVKM. Trimming removed 2 bases at V and 0 bases at J, with 11 bases between. The CDR3 covers 16 residues. The CDR3 coding sequence is TGTGCCAGCAGTTTAAGGGGCTCATATAGCAATCAGCCCCAGCATTTT. It yields the protein CASSLRGSYSNQPQHF.

The chain has TRBV6-4 and TRBJ2-1; TRBD2 matches 15 bases. The V gene's germline CDR1 is MRHNA and CDR2 SNTAGT. The CDR3 extends over 15 amino acids. V was clipped by 3 bases and J by 6 bases; unmatched bases: 0. The CDR3 region has the DNA TGTGCCAGCAGTGAGGGACTAGCGGGAGGCAATGAGCAGTTCTTC. Amino acids: CASSEGLAGGNEQFF.

This chain uses TRBV5-4 with TRBJ2-2; 12 bases match TRBD1. CDR3 length equals 16 residues. Germline values: CDR1 SGHNT, CDR2 YYREEE (reference sequence). Losses at the gene ends were 4 bases for V and 6 bases for J; bases not matched to a gene: 7. The CDR3 loop is CASSLGTGGLPGELFF. CDR3 DNA: TGTGCCAGCAGCCTCGGGACAGGGGGCCTCCCCGGGGAGCTGTTTTTT.

The V gene is TRBV2, the J gene TRBJ2-7, with D possibly being TRBD2 (5 bases). In germline, CDR1 is SNHLY, CDR2 FYNNEI. V gave up 3 bases and J gave up 2 bases, with 11 bases separating them. The length of the CDR3 is 14 residues. DNA of the CDR3: TGTGCCAGCAGTGAGGCTAGCCGTACCTACGAGCAGTACTTC. Amino acid sequence: CASSEASRTYEQYF.

The V gene is TRBV5-1, the J gene TRBJ2-7; 7 bases are shared with TRBD2. There are 14 residues in the CDR3. Germline CDR1 SGHRS, CDR2 YFSETQ. The J segment lost 5 bases and the V segment lost 0 bases, leaving 5 bases of the junction unmatched. For the CDR3, the DNA is TGCGCCAGCAGCTTGGAGGGAGGGATCCACGAGCAGTACTTC. This encodes CASSLEGGIHEQYF. The entire variable domain, with the rest obtained from reference TRBV5-1 and TRBJ2-7, is as follows: KAGVTQTPRYLIKTRGQQVTLSCSPISGHRSVSWYQQTPGQGLQFLFEYFSETQRNKGNFPGRFSGRQFSNSRSEMNVSTLELGDSALYLCASSLEGGIHEQYFGPGTRLTVT.